Below, 21 T cell receptor beta chains from the same sample are listed, as sequenced in a study of T cell repertoires in cytomegalovirus infection. These receptors have no identified antigens. TCRdb redid the calling of the reads with MiXCR, one entry per CDR3 protein. The sample holds some 920,000 distinct CDR3 sequences; approximately 32% are singletons and the top ten take 10% to 15%. Material: cultured CD8+ T cells from PBMCs, obtained from culture after CMV antigen stimulation. These receptor sequences come from a human donor in good health (CMV status not recorded). Some clones in this sample may be carry-over from other donors' samples.

This clonotype was recorded many times. The V call is TRBV15, the J call TRBJ2-7; 7 nucleotides agree with TRBD1. This CDR3 is 15 amino acids long. The germline gives CDR1 LNHNV, CDR2 YYDKDF (reference sequence). V was clipped by 11 bases and J by 5 bases; unmatched bases: 18. CDR3 amino acids: CASSQGQSFLDEQYF. The CDR3 coding sequence is TGTGCCTCATCCCAGGGACAGTCTTTTTTAGACGAGCAGTACTTC.

This clonotype was detected ten times or more. The V gene is TRBV7-2, the J gene TRBJ2-7, with D possibly being TRBD1 (6 bases). The CDR3 sequence is 13 residues long. Germline assignment: CDR1 SGHTA and CDR2 FQGNSA. The V end lost 3 bases, the J end lost 5 bases, and 11 bases lay between the germline ends. The CDR3 nucleotides read TGTGCCAGCAGCTTGAACAGGGTAGACGAGCAGTACGTC. Translated: CASSLNRVDEQYV.

A few counts support this clonotype. The CDR3 loop reads CASSLKVTSETDTQYF. In DNA form, the CDR3 reads TGTGCCAGCAGCTTAAAGGTGACTAGCGAAACAGATACGCAGTATTTT. This chain links TRBV7-6 with TRBJ2-3; TRBD2 aligns across 8 bases. CDR3 length: 16 residues. The germline CDR1 and CDR2 sequences are SGHVS and FNYEAQ. Trimming cost V 2 bases and J 3 bases; bases outside gene matches: 7.

As for this clonotype: Germline and junction disagree at one end, which may indicate a read error. V usage is TRBV5-6 and J usage is TRBJ1-4; TRBD1 agrees at 8 bases. CDR1 is SGHDT and CDR2 is YYEEEE in the germline V gene. CDR3 length equals 16 residues. In nucleotides, the CDR3 is TGTACCAGCAGACCTTCCCCGGGACAGGTTAATGAAAAACTGTTTTTT. Amino acid sequence: CTSRPSPGQVNEKLFF. Variable domain in full (rest from reference TRBV5-6 and TRBJ1-4): DAGVTQSPTHLIKTRGQQVTLRCSPKSGHDTVSWYQQALGQGPQFIFQYYEEEERQRGNFPDRFSGHQFPNYSSELNVNALLLGDSALYLCTSRPSPGQVNEKLFFGSGTQLSVL.

The chain couples TRBV12-3 or TRBV12-4 to TRBJ1-6; 9 bases are a match to TRBD1. CDR3 length: 15 residues. Trimming at V came to 3 bases and at J to 9 bases, leaving 6 bases not matched to a gene. The CDR3 is CASSFGTGRGSPLHF. In nucleotides, the CDR3 is TGTGCCAGCAGTTTCGGGACAGGGAGGGGTTCACCCCTCCACTTT.

This chain links TRBV11-2 with TRBJ2-1, with 9 bases fitting TRBD2. The CDR3 is made up of 15 amino acids. Germline values: CDR1 SGHAT, CDR2 FQNNGV. V shed 1 base and J 10 bases; nucleotides not matched to a gene: 8. The CDR3, as DNA: TGTGCCAGCAGCTTAGTGGGGCTAGCGGGGCCAGAGCAGTTCTTC. It yields the protein CASSLVGLAGPEQFF. The full variable domain, its missing parts supplied by reference TRBV11-2 and TRBJ2-1, is EAGVAQSPRYKIIEKRQSVAFWCNPISGHATLYWYQQILGQGPKLLIQFQNNGVVDDSQLPKDRFSAERLKGVDSTLKIQPAKLEDSAVYLCASSLVGLAGPEQFFGPGTRLTVL.

This clonotype was seen more than once but under ten times. The genes are TRBV7-9 and TRBJ2-7, with 8 bases aligning to TRBD1. The CDR3 runs to 16 residues. Germline V gene data show CDR1 as SEHNR and CDR2 as FQNEAQ (reference sequence). V shed 4 bases and J 1 base; nucleotides not matched to a gene: 9. CDR3 nucleotides: TGTGCCAGCAGCTCGCCGGTGGGACAGGCGTCCTACGAGCAGTACTTC. Protein sequence: CASSSPVGQASYEQYF.

In its sample, this clonotype was seen many times. The genes are TRBV7-2 and TRBJ1-3; D call uncertain. Looked up from germline, CDR1 is SGHTA and CDR2 is FQGNSA. The CDR3 sequence is 16 residues long. Trimming took off 5 bases at V and 2 bases at J, with 16 bases between the two ends. CDR3 DNA: TGTGCCAGCAGCCCGCAGACGAAAGCAACTGGAAACACCATATATTTT. Amino acids: CASSPQTKATGNTIYF. Full variable domain (missing parts from reference TRBV7-2 and TRBJ1-3): GAGVSQSPSNKVTEKGKDVELRCDPISGHTALYWYRQSLGQGLEFLIYFQGNSAPDKSGLPSDRFSAERTGGSVSTLTIQRTQQEDSAVYLCASSPQTKATGNTIYFGEGSWLTVV.

This chain links TRBV3-1 with TRBJ1-4; 9 bases agree with TRBD1. Per the germline V gene, CDR1 is LGHDT and CDR2 is YNNKEL (reference sequence). Losses at the gene ends were 5 bases for V and 10 bases for J; bases not matched to a gene: 8. This CDR3 is 14 amino acids long. Here the CDR3 reads CASSFDRGRGKLFF. The CDR3 DNA reads as TGTGCCAGCAGCTTCGACAGGGGGAGAGGAAAACTGTTTTTT.

Ten or more counts support this clonotype. The chain combines TRBV7-2 with TRBJ2-7, with 8 bases that match TRBD1. V dropped 5 bases and J dropped 2; count of bases not matched to a gene: 8. CDR1 is SGHTA, CDR2 FQGNSA, per germline. The CDR3 covers 15 residues. CDR3 sequence: CASSPGQGLAYEQYF. In DNA, the CDR3 is TGTGCCAGCAGCCCCGGACAGGGCCTAGCCTACGAGCAGTACTTC.

This chain joins TRBV19 and TRBJ1-5; 9 bases align to TRBD1. After removal of 1 base from V and 8 bases from J, the junction contained 0 bases not matched to a gene. Germline values: CDR1 LNHDA, CDR2 SQIVND (reference sequence). The CDR3 sequence is 13 residues long. The CDR3 nucleotides are TGTGCCAGTAGTATAGGGACAGGGGAGCCCCAGCATTTT. Translation: CASSIGTGEPQHF.

The chain combines TRBV2 with TRBJ1-5; 7 bases line up with TRBD1. Germline CDR1 SNHLY, CDR2 FYNNEI. This CDR3 spans 14 amino acids. CDR3 nucleotide sequence: TGTGCTACCTCCTGGGACAGCCCTAATCAGCCCCAGCATTTT. It specifies CATSWDSPNQPQHF.

This clonotype was counted only a few times. V and J are TRBV6-6 and TRBJ2-5; perhaps TRBD2 as D (7 bases). CDR1 is MNHNY and CDR2 is SVGAGI in the germline V gene (reference sequence). V lost 6 bases and J 5 bases, leaving 22 bases between the germline ends. The CDR3 loop spans 16 amino acids. CDR3: CASSPNRGGGRETQYF. CDR3 coding DNA: TGTGCCAGCAGCCCAAATCGTGGGGGGGGGCGGGAGACCCAGTACTTC.

This clonotype was picked up many times. V and J are TRBV7-2 and TRBJ2-4, with 10 bases fitting TRBD1. In germline, CDR1 is SGHTA, CDR2 FQGNSA. The CDR3 contains 15 residues. The trim removed 5 bases at V and 8 bases at J, leaving 9 bases unmatched. CDR3 DNA sequence: TGTGCCAGCAGCCAATGGGACAGGGGTGGAGACATTCAGTACTTC. It translates to CASSQWDRGGDIQYF.

In its sample, this clonotype was seen a few times. The chain joins TRBV27 to TRBJ1-1, with D hard to call. CDR1 is MNHEY and CDR2 is SMNVEV in the germline V gene (reference sequence). Trimming stripped 6 bases from V and 9 bases from J, with 17 bases between. CDR3 length equals 13 residues. The CDR3 DNA reads as TGTGCCAGCAGGACGGCGGCAGCCCTCCAAGCTTTCTTT. Its translation: CASRTAAALQAFF.

This clonotype was seen at least ten times. The V gene is TRBV12-3 or TRBV12-4, the J gene TRBJ1-2, with 7 bases matching TRBD1. CDR3 length: 13 residues. After removal of 6 bases from V and 7 bases from J, the junction contained 8 bases not matched to a gene. The CDR3 nucleotides read TGTGCCAGCAGCCCAGGGGGGGTAGGTGGCTACACCTTC. Encoded protein: CASSPGGVGGYTF.

This clonotype came up a few times. The V call is TRBV7-8, the J call TRBJ1-5; weak D call: TRBD1 (5 bases). This CDR3 region has 17 residues. Trimming took 0 bases from V and 7 from J, leaving 19 bases between them. The germline V gene encodes CDR1 SGHVS and CDR2 FQNEAQ. The CDR3, as DNA: TGTGCCAGCAGCTTAGCGGTAGTAGGGGACTTTGGGCAGCCCCAGCATTTT. This encodes CASSLAVVGDFGQPQHF.

This clonotype was recorded a few times. The chain is built from TRBV12-3 or TRBV12-4 and TRBJ2-1; D possibly corresponds to TRBD1 (6 bases). The CDR3 has 16 residues. V shed 3 bases and J shed 1 base, with 13 bases lying between them. CDR3 protein: CASSFDTGMSYNEQFF. The CDR3 region has the DNA TGTGCCAGCAGTTTCGATACAGGGATGTCCTACAATGAGCAGTTCTTC.

This sequence joins TRBV7-9 and TRBJ2-7; 8 nucleotides agree with TRBD1. This CDR3 contains 16 residues. After removal of 5 bases from V and 2 bases from J, the junction contained 11 bases not matched to a gene. The germline V gene has CDR1 SEHNR and CDR2 FQNEAQ (reference sequence). The CDR3 loop reads CASSAGRQGPPYEQYF. Here the CDR3 DNA reads TGTGCCAGCAGCGCCGGCCGACAGGGGCCGCCCTACGAGCAGTACTTC. The whole variable domain, filled in from reference TRBV7-9 and TRBJ2-7, reads DTGVSQNPRHKITKRGQNVTFRCDPISEHNRLYWYRQTLGQGPEFLTYFQNEAQLEKSRLLSDRFSAERPKGSFSTLEIQRTEQGDSAMYLCASSAGRQGPPYEQYFGPGTRLTVT.

The CDR3 DNA reads TGTGCCAGCAGCCCGCCCGGGACCCGGGGAAACATTCAGTACTTC. Protein sequence: CASSPPGTRGNIQYF. The chain uses TRBV9 and TRBJ2-4, with D possibly being TRBD1 or TRBD2 (5 bases each). Germline V gives CDR1 SGDLS, CDR2 YYNGEE. V was shortened by 4 bases and J by 6 bases, with 17 bases between the two germline ends. CDR3 length: 15 amino acids.

The rearrangement uses TRBV3-1 and TRBJ2-3; 7 positions agree with TRBD2. The CDR3 consists of 15 residues. V gave up 1 base and J gave up 1 base; unmatched junction bases: 2. Germline V gene lookup returns CDR1 LGHDT and CDR2 YNNKEL (reference sequence). The CDR3 DNA is TGTGCCAGCAGCCAAGGGGCGGGGGGCACAGATACGCAGTATTTT. Translating it yields CASSQGAGGTDTQYF.